The source of this T cell receptor (beta chain) is a study of T cell clusters in autoimmune cytopenias. Each sample's input was roughly 230 ng genomic DNA, 35,000 to 40,000 genome equivalents. TRB was amplified by touch-down multiplex PCR, primer pools A and B combined. TCRdb reprocessed the multiplex PCR reads and reports one entry per CDR3 protein, with no DNA. The table counts over 3,500 distinct CDR3 sequences; approximately 15% lies in the top ten. This CDR3 has 18 amino acids. The germline CDR1 and CDR2 sequences are KGHSH and LQKENI. The chain joins TRBV18 to TRBJ2-3; checking the TCRdb D call of TRBD2 is not possible without DNA. The clonotype originates from a human donor with an autoimmune cytopenia or autoimmune hepatitis (not recorded which). Sequencing used peripheral blood. CDR3 protein: CASSPRLVGSGSADTQYF. The full variable domain, completed using reference TRBV18 and TRBJ2-3, is NAGVMQNPRHLVRRRGQEARLRCSPMKGHSHVYWYRQLPEEGLKFMVYLQKENIIDESGMPKERFSAEFPKEGPSILRIQQVVRGDSAAYFCASSPRLVGSGSADTQYFGPGTRLTVL.